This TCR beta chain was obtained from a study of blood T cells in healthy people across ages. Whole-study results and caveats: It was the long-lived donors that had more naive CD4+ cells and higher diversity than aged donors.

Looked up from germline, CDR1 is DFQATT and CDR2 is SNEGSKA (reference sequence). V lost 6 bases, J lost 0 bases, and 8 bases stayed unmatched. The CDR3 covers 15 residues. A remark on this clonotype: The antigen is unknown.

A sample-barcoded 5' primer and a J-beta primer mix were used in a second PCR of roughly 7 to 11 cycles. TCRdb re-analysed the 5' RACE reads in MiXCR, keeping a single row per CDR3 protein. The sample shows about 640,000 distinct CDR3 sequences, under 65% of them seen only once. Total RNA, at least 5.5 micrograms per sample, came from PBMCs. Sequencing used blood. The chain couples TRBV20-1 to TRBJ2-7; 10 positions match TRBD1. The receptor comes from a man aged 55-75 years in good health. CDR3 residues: CSAAGGTGDSYEQYF. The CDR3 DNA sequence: TGCAGTGCCGCGGGTGGGACAGGGGACTCCTACGAGCAGTACTTC.